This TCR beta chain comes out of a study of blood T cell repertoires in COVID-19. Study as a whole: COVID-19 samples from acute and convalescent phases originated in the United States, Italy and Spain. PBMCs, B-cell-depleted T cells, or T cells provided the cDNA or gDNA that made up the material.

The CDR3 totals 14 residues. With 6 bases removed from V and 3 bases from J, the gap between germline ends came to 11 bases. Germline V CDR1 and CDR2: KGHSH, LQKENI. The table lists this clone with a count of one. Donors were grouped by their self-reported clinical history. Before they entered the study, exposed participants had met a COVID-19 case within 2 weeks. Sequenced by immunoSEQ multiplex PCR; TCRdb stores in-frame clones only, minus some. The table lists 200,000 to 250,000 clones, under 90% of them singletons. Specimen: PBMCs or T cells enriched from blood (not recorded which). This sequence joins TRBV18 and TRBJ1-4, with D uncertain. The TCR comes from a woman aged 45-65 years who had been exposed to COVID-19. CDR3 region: CASSRDVANEKLFF. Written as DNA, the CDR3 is TGTGCCAGCTCGCGGGATGTTGCTAATGAAAAACTGTTTTTT. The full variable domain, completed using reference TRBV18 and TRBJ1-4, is NAGVMQNPRHLVRRRGQEARLRCSPMKGHSHVYWYRQLPEEGLKFMVYLQKENIIDESGMPKERFSAEFPKEGPSILRIQQVVRGDSAAYFCASSRDVANEKLFFGSGTQLSVL.